The clone carrying this T cell receptor (beta chain) was recorded a few times. The record originates from a study of T cells in Graves' hyperthyroidism and ophthalmopathy. Turning to the study itself: Peripheral blood was obtained at initial diagnosis, preceding any treatment.

TCR beta CDR3 sequences were amplified from RNA transcripts. The HTBI primer set was used in a first-round RT-PCR of the TCR CDR3. Each CDR3 protein is one row after TCRdb ran MiXCR on the multiplex PCR reads. The repertoire holds hundreds of thousands of distinct CDR3 sequences, with less than 25% as singletons. Trimming cost V 4 bases and J 0 bases; bases outside gene matches: 8. Looked up from germline, CDR1 is MNHEY and CDR2 is SVGEGT. The CDR3 loop spans 18 amino acids. This chain joins TRBV6-2 or TRBV6-3 and TRBJ2-6; 8 positions agree with TRBD1. The TCR comes from a man in his thirties or forties with Graves' ophthalmopathy. The source material was blood. The CDR3 is CASSSEGQVHSGANVLTF. The CDR3 DNA sequence: TGTGCCAGCAGTTCCGAGGGACAGGTACACTCTGGGGCCAACGTCCTGACTTTC.